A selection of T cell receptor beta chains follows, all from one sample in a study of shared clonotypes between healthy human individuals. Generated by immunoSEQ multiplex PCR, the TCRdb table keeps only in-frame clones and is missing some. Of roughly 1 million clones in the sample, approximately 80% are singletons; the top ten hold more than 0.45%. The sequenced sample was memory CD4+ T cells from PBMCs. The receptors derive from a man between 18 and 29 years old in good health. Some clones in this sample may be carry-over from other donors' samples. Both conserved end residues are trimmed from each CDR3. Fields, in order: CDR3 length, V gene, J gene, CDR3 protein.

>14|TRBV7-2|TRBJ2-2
ASSLGTAKNTGELF
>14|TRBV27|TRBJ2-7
ASHRTGQGLSYEQY
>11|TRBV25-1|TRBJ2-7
ASSPDRVGEQY
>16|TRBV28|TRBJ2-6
ASSGRRFSSSGANVLT
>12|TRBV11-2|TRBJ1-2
ASRDFGRDYGYT
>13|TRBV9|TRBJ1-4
ASSPGATTNEKLF
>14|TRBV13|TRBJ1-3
ASSLNRAFSGNTIY
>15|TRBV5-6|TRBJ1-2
ASSLVFGTGGNYGYT
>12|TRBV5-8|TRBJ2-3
ASSLGGNTDTQY
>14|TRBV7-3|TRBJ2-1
ASSPRLSSGVNEQF
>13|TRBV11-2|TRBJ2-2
ASSSSGSPIGELF
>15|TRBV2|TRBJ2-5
ASSEEVAGAGQETQY
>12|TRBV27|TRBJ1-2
ASSLQQGNYGYT
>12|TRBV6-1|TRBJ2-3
ASSESSGKNTQY
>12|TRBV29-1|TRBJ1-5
SVEGGSGDQPQH
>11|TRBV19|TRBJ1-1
ASSEQGHTEAF
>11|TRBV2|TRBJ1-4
ASSEALPGKLF
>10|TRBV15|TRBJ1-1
ATSGRDTEAF
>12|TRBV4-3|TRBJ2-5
ASSQETSLQTQY
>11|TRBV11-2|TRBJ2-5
ASTWTGSETQY
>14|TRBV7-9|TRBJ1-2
ASSPLRGQRNYGYT
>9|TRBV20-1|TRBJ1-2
SALSRGGYT
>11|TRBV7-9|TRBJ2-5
ASSFRNKETQY
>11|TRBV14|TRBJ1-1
ASSHSMNTEAF
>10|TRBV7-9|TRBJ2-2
ASSLNAGELF
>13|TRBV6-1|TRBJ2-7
ASSGGDTTGDEQY
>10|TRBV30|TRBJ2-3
AWAGGTDTQY
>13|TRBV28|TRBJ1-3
ASSGAYGSGNTIY
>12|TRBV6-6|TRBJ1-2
ASSLTVPYYGYT
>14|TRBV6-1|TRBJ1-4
ASSEGFGTVNEKLF
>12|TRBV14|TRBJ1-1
ASSWGTMNTEAF
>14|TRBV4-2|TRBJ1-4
ASSQDWGSTNEKLF
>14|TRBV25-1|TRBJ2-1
ASSPDTGRAGNEQF
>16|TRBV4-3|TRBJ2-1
ASSQVGTGGLSYNEQF
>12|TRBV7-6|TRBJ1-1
ASSPLTANTEAF
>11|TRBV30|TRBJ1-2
AWGSARNYGYT
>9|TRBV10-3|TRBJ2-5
AISVEETQY
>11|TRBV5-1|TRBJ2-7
ASSLAKASEQY
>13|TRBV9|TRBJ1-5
ASSVGQGFWQPQH
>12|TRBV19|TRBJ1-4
ASSVSGTREKLF
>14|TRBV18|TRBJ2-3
ASSVAGGASTDTQY
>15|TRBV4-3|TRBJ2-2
ASSPRPPEGSTGELF
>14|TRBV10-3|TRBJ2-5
AISEVSSGIQETQY
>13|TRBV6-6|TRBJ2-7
ASSYLGTSTYEQY
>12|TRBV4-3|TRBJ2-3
ASSQAGGTDTQY
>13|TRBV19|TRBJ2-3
ASSIRQAATDTQY
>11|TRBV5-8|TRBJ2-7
ASSSGHGYEQY
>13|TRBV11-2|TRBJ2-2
ASSVAGGGTGELF
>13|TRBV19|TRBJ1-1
ASSISGQPNTEAF
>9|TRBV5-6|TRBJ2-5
ASSSQETQY
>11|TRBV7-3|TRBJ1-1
ASSLTYKTEAF
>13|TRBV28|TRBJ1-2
ASSWPSGYTYGYT